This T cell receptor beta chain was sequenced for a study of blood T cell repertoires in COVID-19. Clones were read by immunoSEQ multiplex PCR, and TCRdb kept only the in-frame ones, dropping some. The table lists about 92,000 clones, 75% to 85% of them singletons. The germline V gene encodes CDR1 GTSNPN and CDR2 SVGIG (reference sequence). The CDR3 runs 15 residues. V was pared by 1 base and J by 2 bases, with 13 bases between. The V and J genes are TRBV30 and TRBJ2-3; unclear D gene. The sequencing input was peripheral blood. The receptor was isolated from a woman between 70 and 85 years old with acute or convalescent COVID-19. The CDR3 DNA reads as TGTGCCTGGAGTGCGGCAGGTTCCTACACAGATACGCAGTATTTT. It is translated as CAWSAAGSYTDTQYF.